This TCR beta chain was captured in a study of T cell changes during pregnancy in multiple sclerosis. Measured with immunoSEQ multiplex PCR; TCRdb has only the in-frame clones, and not every one. The sample lists approximately 82,000 clones; under 95% were seen once. CDR1 is MDHEN and CDR2 is SYDVKM in the germline V gene. The V and J ends lost 2 bases and 2 bases respectively, with 6 bases between them. This CDR3 has 13 amino acids. The origin of this receptor is a female donor with multiple sclerosis, enrolled in a pregnancy study. The chain is built from TRBV28 and TRBJ1-1; D is undetermined. Source: CD4+ T cells from peripheral blood mononuclear cells, taken in the second trimester of pregnancy. The CDR3 loop reads CASSLLSNTEAFF. The CDR3 DNA reads TGTGCCAGCAGTTTACTCTCCAACACTGAAGCTTTCTTT. The entire variable domain, with the rest obtained from reference TRBV28 and TRBJ1-1, is as follows: DVKVTQSSRYLVKRTGEKVFLECVQDMDHENMFWYRQDPGLGLRLIYFSYDVKMKEKGDIPEGYSVSREKKERFSLILESASTNQTSMYLCASSLLSNTEAFFGQGTRLTVV.